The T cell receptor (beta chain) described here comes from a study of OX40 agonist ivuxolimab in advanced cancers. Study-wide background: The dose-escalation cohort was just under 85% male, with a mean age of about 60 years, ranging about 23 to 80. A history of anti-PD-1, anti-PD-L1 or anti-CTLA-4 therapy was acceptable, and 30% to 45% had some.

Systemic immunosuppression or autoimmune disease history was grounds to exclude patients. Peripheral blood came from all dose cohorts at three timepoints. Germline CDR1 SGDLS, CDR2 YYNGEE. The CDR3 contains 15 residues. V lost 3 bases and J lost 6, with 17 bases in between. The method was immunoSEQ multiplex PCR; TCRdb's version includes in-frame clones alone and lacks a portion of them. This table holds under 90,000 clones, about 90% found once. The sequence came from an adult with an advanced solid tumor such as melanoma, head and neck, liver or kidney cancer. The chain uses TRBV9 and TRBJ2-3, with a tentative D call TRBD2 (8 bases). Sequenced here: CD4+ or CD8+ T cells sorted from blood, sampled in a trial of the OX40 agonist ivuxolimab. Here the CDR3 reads CASSAREGAADTQYF. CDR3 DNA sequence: TGTGCCAGCAGCGCCCGGGAGGGGGCAGCTGATACGCAGTATTTT.